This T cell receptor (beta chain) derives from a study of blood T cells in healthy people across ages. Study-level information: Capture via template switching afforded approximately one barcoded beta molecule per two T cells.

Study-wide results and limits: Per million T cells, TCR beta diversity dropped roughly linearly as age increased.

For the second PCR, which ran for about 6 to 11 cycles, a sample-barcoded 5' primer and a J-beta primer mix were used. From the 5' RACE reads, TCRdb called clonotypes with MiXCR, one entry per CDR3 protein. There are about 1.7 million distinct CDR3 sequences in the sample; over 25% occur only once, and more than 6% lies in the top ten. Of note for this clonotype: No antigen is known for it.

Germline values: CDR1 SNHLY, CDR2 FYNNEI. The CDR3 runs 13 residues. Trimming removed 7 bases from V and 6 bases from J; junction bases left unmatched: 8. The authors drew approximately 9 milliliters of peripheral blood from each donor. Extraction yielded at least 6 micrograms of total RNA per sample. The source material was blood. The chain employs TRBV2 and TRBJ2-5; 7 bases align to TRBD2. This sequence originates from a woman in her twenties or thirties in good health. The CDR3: CASTSGDLKTQYF. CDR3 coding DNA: TGTGCCAGCACCAGCGGGGATTTGAAGACCCAGTACTTC.